This T cell receptor beta chain was captured by sequencing in a study of cytomegalovirus exposure and HLA in healthy donors. At the level of the study: Among several hundred genotyped donors, about 80% fell in the Caucasian-associated ancestry cluster.

Study-wide results and caveats: Testing in vitro showed a few CMV-associated chains specific for CMV antigens.

Trimming shortened V by 3 bases and J by 2 bases, and 10 bases separated the two germline ends. Per germline, CDR1 SEHNR and CDR2 FQNEAQ (reference sequence). The CDR3 length is 14 residues. Remarks on this clone: The antigen is unknown.

Primers for the PCR totalled 60 Vbeta and 13 Jbeta. Using immunoSEQ multiplex PCR, the repertoire was profiled, and TCRdb retains in-frame clones only, with some absent. Of about 270,000 clones listed, under 80% are singletons. This receptor was obtained from a female donor in good health and CMV-seronegative. The sequencing sample was made of PBMCs. The genes are TRBV7-9 and TRBJ1-1, with TRBD1 as a possible D gene (5 bases). For the CDR3, the DNA is TGTGCCAGCAGCTTGGCCCAGGGAAACACTGAAGCTTTCTTT. As protein: CASSLAQGNTEAFF.